Sequencing of this TCR beta chain was carried out in a study of identical twins (dated by TCRdb to 2016 to 2017). Regarding the study in general: TCR alpha and beta repertoires from monozygotic twins, unrelated adults of various ages and cord blood were deep-sequenced to test whether fetal clonotypes persist. To rule out contamination, the twin experiments were replicated at different times with different library preparation protocols. What the authors observed across the whole study: Conclusions relied on cross-sectional statistical analysis, since the same donors could not be followed over many years. Excess twin sharing in beta out-of-frame sequences was weaker because fewer shared sequences lowered the signal-to-noise ratio. Compared with coincidental sharing between unrelated individuals, an excess of low generation-probability sequences was observed among out-of-frame TCR alpha sequences shared between twins. Recombination models systematically underestimated out-of-frame TCR alpha sharing in monozygotic twins but agreed with sharing between unrelated individuals. Invariant T cells such as MAIT and iNKT could partly confound zero-insertion analyses, though diverse VJ usage argued against this for most clonotypes. Abundant cord blood beta clonotypes had fewer insertions, young adult naive repertoires showed a similar but weaker trend, and memory repertoires showed no such trend.

To prepare the library, 5' RACE was applied. The sample was run on an Illumina HiSeq 2000. Template switching added a universal primer binding site, and the final cDNA carried a unique molecular identifier that allowed TCR cDNA molecules to be counted accurately. Specific primers in the conserved constant-segment region were used to synthesize first-strand cDNA for the TCR alpha and beta chains. To control for contamination, each cDNA library was double barcoded with a SMART-Mk sample barcode plus Illumina barcodes. TruSeq adapter sequences and Illumina sample barcodes were added in two successive PCR steps. Sequencing of the TCR alpha and beta cDNA libraries was done on the Illumina HiSeq platform using custom primers. Concerning the study's data processing: MiGEC was used to process raw reads and extract unique molecular identifiers, and MiXCR was used to find CDR3 positions. Recombination models were inferred per individual with the repgenHMM and IGoR tools using an EM algorithm. Shared clonotype analysis was performed with the tcR package in R, normalizing sharing by the product of cloneset sizes. To study raw recombination free of thymic and clonal selection effects, out-of-frame nonproductive sequences were analyzed. TCRdb reworked the public reads: Q25 trimming with fastp, MiXCR clone assembly, productive beta chains retained. Entries are consolidated by CDR3 protein sequence, retaining the most common genes and DNA. Clone size and V and J calls follow TCRdb, not the original study. The sample data list 1,800,000 or so distinct CDR3 sequences, and more than 30% of these were observed just once. Of the sample, approximately 0.25% falls within the top ten clones.

The CDR3 runs 15 residues from the cysteine to the phenylalanine. Only CDR3 DNA remains: 45 bases, in frame from the first base. Trimming takes 6 bases from V and 7 bases from J, and the germline ends sit 18 bases apart. From a lookup of the germline V gene, CDR1 and CDR2 are MNHEY and SVGAGI. Every donor was a healthy Caucasian. Comments on this clonotype: Its binding antigen is unknown. Per-base qualities were not stored, and no clone one base away is much larger.

Sequenced input: cord blood. The chain employs TRBV6-5 and TRBJ1-4; the best D guess is TRBD1, with 5 bases matching. This sequence originates from a newborn girl in good health. The CDR3 has the sequence CASSPYGQGLEKLFF. Here is the DNA: TGTGCCAGCAGCCCTTATGGGCAGGGACTTGAAAAACTGTTTTTT.